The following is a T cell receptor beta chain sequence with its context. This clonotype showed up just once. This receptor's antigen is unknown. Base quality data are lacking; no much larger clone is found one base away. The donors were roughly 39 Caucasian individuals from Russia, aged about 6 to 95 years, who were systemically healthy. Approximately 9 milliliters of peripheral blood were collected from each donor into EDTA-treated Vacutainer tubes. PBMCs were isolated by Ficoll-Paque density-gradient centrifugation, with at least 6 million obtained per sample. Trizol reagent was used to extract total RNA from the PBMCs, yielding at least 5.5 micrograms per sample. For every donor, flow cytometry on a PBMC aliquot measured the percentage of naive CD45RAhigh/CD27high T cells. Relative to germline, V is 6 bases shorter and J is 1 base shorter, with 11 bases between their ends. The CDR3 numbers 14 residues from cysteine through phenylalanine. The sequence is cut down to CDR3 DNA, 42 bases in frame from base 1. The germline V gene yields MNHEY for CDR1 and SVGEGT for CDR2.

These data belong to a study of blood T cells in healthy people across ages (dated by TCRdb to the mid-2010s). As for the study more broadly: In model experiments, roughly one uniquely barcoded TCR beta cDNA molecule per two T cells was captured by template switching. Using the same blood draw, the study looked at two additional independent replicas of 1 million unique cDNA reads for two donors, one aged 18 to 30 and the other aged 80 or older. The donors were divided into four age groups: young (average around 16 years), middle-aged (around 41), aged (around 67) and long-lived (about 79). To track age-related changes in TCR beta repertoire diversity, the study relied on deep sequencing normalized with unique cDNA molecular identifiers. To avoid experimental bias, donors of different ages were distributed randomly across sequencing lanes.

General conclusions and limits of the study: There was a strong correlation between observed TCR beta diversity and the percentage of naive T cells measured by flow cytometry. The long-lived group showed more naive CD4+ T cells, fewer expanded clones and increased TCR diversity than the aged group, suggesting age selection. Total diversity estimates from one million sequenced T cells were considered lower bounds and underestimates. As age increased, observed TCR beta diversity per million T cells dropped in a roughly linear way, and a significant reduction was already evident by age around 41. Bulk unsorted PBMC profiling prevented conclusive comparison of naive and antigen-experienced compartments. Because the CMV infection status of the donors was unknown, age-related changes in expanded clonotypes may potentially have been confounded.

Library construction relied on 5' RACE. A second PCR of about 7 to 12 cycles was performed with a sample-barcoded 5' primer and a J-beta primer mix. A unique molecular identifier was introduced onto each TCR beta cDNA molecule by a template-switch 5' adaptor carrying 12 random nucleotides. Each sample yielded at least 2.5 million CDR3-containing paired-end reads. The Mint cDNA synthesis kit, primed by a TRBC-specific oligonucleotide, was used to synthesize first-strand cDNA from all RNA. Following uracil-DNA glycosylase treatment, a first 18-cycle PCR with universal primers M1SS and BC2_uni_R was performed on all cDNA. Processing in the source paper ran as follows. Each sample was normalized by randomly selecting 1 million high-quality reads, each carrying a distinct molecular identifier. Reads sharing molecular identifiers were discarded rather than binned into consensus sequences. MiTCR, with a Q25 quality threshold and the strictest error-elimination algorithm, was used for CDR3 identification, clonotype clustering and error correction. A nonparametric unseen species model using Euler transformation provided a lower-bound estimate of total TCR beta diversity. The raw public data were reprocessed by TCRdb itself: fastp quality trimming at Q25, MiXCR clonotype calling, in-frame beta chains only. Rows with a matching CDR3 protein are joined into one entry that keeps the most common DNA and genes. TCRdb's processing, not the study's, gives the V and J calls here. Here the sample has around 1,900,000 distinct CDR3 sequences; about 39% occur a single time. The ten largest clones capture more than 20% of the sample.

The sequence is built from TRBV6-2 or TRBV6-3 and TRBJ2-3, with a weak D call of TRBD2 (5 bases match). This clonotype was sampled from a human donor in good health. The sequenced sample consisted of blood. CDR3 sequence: CASRLDGGTDTQYF. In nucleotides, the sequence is TGTGCCAGCAGGTTGGACGGGGGCACAGATACGCAGTATTTT.